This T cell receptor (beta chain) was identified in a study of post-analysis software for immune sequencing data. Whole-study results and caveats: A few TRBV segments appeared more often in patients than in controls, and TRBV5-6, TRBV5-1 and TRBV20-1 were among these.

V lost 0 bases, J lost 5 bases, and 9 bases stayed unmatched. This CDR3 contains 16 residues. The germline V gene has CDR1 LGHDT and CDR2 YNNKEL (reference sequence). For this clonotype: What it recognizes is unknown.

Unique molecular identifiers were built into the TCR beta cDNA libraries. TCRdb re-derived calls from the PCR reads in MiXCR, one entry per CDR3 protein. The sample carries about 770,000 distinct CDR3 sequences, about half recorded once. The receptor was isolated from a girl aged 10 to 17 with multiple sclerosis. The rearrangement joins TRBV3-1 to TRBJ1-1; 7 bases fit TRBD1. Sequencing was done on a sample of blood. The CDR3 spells CASSQDQGGWWTEAFF. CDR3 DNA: TGTGCCAGCAGCCAAGATCAAGGGGGCTGGTGGACTGAAGCTTTCTTT. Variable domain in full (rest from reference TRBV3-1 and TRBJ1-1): DTAVSQTPKYLVTQMGNDKSIKCEQNLGHDTMYWYKQDSKKFLKIMFSYNNKELIINETVPNRFSPKSPDKAHLNLHINSLELGDSAVYFCASSQDQGGWWTEAFFGQGTRLTVV.